This note documents a single TCR beta chain sequence. These data come from a study of Ad26.COV2.S vaccination and SARS-CoV-2 variants. TCRdb's copy holds only in-frame clones and misses some; the assay was immunoSEQ multiplex PCR. Of 380,000 or so clones listed, around 88% are singletons. As for treatment: 15 to 20 received Ad26.COV2.S at low or high dose, single or two shots; roughly five received placebo; per-sample allocation not given. Sample collection was performed on day 63 after the first vaccine or placebo injection. Based in Boston, the donor was an adult of 18-55 years. Vaccine was an Ad26 vector expressing Wuhan-strain SARS-CoV-2 spike. Germline V gene lookup returns CDR1 MNHEY and CDR2 SVGAGI. Trimming pared 0 bases from V and 6 bases from J, leaving 10 bases between. CDR3 length equals 14 residues.

This TCR derives from a person aged 18 to 59 who received the Ad26.COV2.S COVID-19 vaccine or a placebo. The material was peripheral blood, obtained in a trial of Ad26.COV2.S vaccine versus placebo. This chain uses TRBV6-5 with TRBJ2-3; D possibly uses TRBD1 or TRBD2 (6 bases each). CDR3 residues: CASSYSGGGDTQYF. CDR3 DNA sequence: TGTGCCAGCAGTTACTCCGGGGGCGGCGATACGCAGTATTTT.